This TCR beta chain emerged from a study of T cells in Graves' hyperthyroidism and ophthalmopathy. RNA transcripts were the template for amplifying TCR beta CDR3 regions. The TCR CDR3 first-round RT-PCR relied on the HTBI primer set. Each CDR3 protein gets one entry after TCRdb re-called the multiplex PCR reads with MiXCR. Of more than 250,000 distinct CDR3 sequences in the sample, 12% to 15% are singletons; the top ten hold 30%. Those with hyperthyroidism were 18 to 65 years old, newly diagnosed, and ill for under 2 months. Clinical symptoms, serum thyroxine and TRAb, thyroid ultrasound and orbital computed tomography together formed the diagnostic basis. Sampled blood dates from first hyperthyroidism diagnosis, and it precedes any ophthalmopathy symptoms. This clonotype was seen at least ten times. Sequenced input: blood. The receptor was isolated from a woman aged 45-65 years with Graves' hyperthyroidism that later progressed to Graves' ophthalmopathy.

CDR3 DNA: TGTGCCAGCAGCCCTCTTCGAGCGGGAGTACCTGAGCAGTACTTC. Amino acid sequence: CASSPLRAGVPEQYF. The rearrangement joins TRBV11-2 to TRBJ2-7; 8 bases agree with TRBD2. Germline V gene lookup returns CDR1 SGHAT and CDR2 FQNNGV. Germline trimming cut 5 bases from V and 7 bases from J; bases unmatched to any gene: 13. The CDR3 covers 15 residues.